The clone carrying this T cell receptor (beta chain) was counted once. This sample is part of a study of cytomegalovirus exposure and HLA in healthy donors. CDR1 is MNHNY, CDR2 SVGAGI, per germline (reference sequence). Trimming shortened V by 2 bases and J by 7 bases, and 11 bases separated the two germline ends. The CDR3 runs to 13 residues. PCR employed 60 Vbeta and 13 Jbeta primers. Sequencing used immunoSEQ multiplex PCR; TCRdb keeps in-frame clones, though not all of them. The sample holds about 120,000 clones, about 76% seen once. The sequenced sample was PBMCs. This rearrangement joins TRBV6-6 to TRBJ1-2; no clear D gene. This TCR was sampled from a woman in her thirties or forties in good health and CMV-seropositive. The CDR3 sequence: CASSYADIGGYTF. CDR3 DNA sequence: TGTGCCAGCAGTTACGCCGACATCGGTGGCTACACCTTC.